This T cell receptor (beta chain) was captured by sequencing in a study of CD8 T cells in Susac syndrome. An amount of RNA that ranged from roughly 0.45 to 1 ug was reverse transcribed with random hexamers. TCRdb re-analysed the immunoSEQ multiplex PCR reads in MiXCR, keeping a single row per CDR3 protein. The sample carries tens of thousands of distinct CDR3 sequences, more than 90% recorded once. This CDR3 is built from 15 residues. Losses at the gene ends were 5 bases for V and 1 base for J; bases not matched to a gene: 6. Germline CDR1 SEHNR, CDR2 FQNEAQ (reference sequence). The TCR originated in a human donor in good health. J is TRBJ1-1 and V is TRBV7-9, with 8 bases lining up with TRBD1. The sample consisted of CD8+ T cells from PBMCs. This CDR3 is CASSPWTGPNTEAFF. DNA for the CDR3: TGTGCCAGCAGCCCCTGGACAGGGCCGAACACTGAAGCTTTCTTT.